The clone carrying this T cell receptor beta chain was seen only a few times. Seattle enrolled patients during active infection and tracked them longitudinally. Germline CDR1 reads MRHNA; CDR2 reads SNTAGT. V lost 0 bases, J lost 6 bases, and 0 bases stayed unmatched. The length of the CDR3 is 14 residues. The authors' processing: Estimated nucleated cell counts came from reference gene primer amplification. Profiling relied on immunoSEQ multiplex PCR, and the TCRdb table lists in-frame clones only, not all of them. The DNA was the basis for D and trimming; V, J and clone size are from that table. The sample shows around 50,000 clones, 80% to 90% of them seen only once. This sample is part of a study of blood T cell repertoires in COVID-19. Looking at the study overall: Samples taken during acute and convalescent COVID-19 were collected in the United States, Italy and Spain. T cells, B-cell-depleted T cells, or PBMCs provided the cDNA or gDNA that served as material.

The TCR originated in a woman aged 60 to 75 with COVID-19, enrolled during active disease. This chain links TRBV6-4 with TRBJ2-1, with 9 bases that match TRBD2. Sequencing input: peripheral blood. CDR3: CASSDSREGNEQFF. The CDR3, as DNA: TGTGCCAGCAGTGACTCGCGGGAGGGCAATGAGCAGTTCTTC.